This T cell receptor beta chain was recovered during a study of CD8+CD57+ T cells in acquired aplastic anemia. Selection for sequencing was limited to patients who had shown CD8+CD57+ cell expansion by flow cytometry. Unmatched junction bases numbered 14, after V lost 2 bases and J lost 8 bases. Germline V gives CDR1 DFQATT, CDR2 SNEGSKA (reference sequence). CDR3 length equals 16 residues. Genomic DNA, the template, was used for profiling of the TCR beta VDJ and CDR3. TCRdb analysed the reads with MiXCR anew, one entry per CDR3 protein. Of hundreds of thousands of distinct CDR3 sequences in the sample, approximately 57% are singletons; the top ten hold around 1.3%.

V and J are TRBV20-1 and TRBJ2-3, with TRBD2 matching over 9 bases. The TCR originated in a human donor with aplastic anemia. What was sequenced was sorted CD4+, CD8+, or CD8+CD57+ T cells (not recorded which) from PBMCs. The CDR3 bases are TGCAGTGCTAGACCGTACCAGGTAGCGGGAGAAGGTACGCAGTATTTT. Protein product: CSARPYQVAGEGTQYF.